The source of this T cell receptor beta chain is a study of blood T cells in healthy people across ages. Findings and limits, study-wide: It was found that TCR beta diversity correlated strongly with the percentage of naive T cells. Shifts in expanded clonotypes may have been confounded by donor CMV status, which was unknown.

This clonotype was detected many times. Its antigen is undetermined. The germline V gene has CDR1 SNHLY and CDR2 FYNNEI. The CDR3 extends over 19 amino acids. V lost 2 bases and J lost 0, with 21 bases in between. Every sample yielded at least 6 million isolated PBMCs. Using a J-beta primer mix together with a sample-barcoded 5' primer, a second PCR was run for about 7 to 12 cycles. TCRdb re-called the 5' RACE reads with MiXCR, one entry per CDR3 protein. Seen here are 1.4 million or so distinct CDR3 sequences, roughly 43% observed once, and the top ten hold approximately 4%. This sequence originates from a woman between 18 and 29 years old in good health. Sequenced sample: blood. The J gene is TRBJ2-3, the V gene TRBV2; tentatively, D is TRBD1 (6 bases). CDR3 sequence (DNA): TGTGCCAGCAGTGAAACAGGGATCCTGGCTCCAACTAGCACAGATACGCAGTATTTT. Encoded protein: CASSETGILAPTSTDTQYF.